This TCR beta chain was identified during a study of shared clonotypes between healthy human individuals. The overall study: A couple of female and a few male donors aged 18 to 49 were enrolled. Study results and caveats: Blood was the sole source, and tissue repertoires probably differ.

Naive CD8 cells lacked CD45RO, underwent positive selection for CCR7 and left out terminally differentiated effector memory CD45RA+ cells. Method: immunoSEQ multiplex PCR; TCRdb's copy keeps in-frame clones and lacks some. The sample contains more than 2 million clones, around 96% of which appear only once. Trimming left V 3 bases short and J 5 bases short, with 22 bases between. CDR1 and CDR2 from the germline V gene are SGDLS and YYNGEE. The CDR3 has 17 amino acids. As concerns this clone: Its cognate antigen is unknown.

Sequenced: naive CD8+ T cells sorted from blood. The source of this sequence is a man younger than 35 in good health. The genes are TRBV9 and TRBJ2-3; TRBD2 is a possible D gene (6 bases). CDR3 sequence reads: CASSASVSYLDVDTQYF. The CDR3 DNA is TGTGCCAGCAGCGCTAGCGTATCATACTTGGACGTAGATACGCAGTATTTT.